These T cell receptor beta chains were read from a single sample in a study of T cells in Graves' hyperthyroidism and ophthalmopathy. MiXCR, run by TCRdb on the multiplex PCR reads, gives a single entry per CDR3 protein. Seen here are about 600,000 distinct CDR3 sequences, over 12% observed once, and the top ten hold roughly 7%. Sequenced sample: blood. The receptor set was obtained from a young woman with Graves' ophthalmopathy. The CDR3 runs from the conserved cysteine through the conserved F or W. D genes are given only for firm matches. Expanded clones get a size class; other rows say once, few or many, or leave the size out.

J gene,D gene,V gene,clone size,CDR3 protein,CDR3 DNA
TRBJ1-1,TRBD1,TRBV28,many,CASSGDRAITEAFF,TGTGCCAGCAGTGGGGACAGGGCCATCACTGAAGCTTTCTTT
TRBJ2-3,TRBD2,TRBV13,few,CASSSGLVADTQYF,TGTGCCAGCAGCTCGGGACTAGTGGCAGATACGCAGTATTTT
TRBJ2-7,.,TRBV11-2,many,CASQTVAWGRGQLYEQYF,TGTGCCAGCCAGACCGTAGCGTGGGGGAGGGGACAACTCTACGAGCAGTACTTC
TRBJ1-2,TRBD1,TRBV19,.,CATPRQGEGGYTF,TGTGCCACCCCGCGACAGGGTGAGGGCGGCTACACCTTC
TRBJ1-1,.,TRBV11-2,many,CASSNRDPNTEAFF,TGTGCCAGCAGCAACCGGGACCCGAACACTGAAGCTTTCTTT
TRBJ1-1,.,TRBV29-1,few,CSYSDLVGEAFF,TGCAGCTATTCGGACCTCGTCGGTGAAGCTTTCTTT
TRBJ2-5,TRBD1,TRBV20-1,few,CRHLIGTGFNILETQYF,TGCAGGCACTTAATTGGGACAGGGTTTAACATACTAGAGACCCAGTACTTC
TRBJ2-3,TRBD2,TRBV7-3,many,CASSRTSGQGGTTQYF,TGTGCCAGCAGCCGGACTAGCGGCCAGGGGGGGACTACGCAGTATTTT
TRBJ2-3,.,TRBV3-1,many,CASSQNDRSTDTQYF,TGTGCCAGCAGCCAAAATGACAGGAGCACAGATACGCAGTATTTT
TRBJ1-3,.,TRBV20-1,.,CSARQEVGDTIYF,TGCAGTGCTAGACAGGAGGTGGGAGACACCATATATTTT
TRBJ2-1,.,TRBV7-8,many,CASSLRRGSYNEQFF,TGTGCCAGCAGCTTAAGAAGGGGCTCCTACAATGAGCAGTTCTTC
TRBJ1-2,.,TRBV5-4,.,CASSPNGGALYGYTF,TGTGCCAGCAGCCCAAATGGGGGGGCCCTCTATGGCTACACCTTC
TRBJ2-1,TRBD2,TRBV7-9,.,CASSGGLAGVFRIYNEQFF,TGTGCCAGCAGCGGGGGACTAGCGGGAGTATTTCGTATCTACAATGAGCAGTTCTTC
TRBJ2-2,.,TRBV2,once,CASRAVKGTGELFF,TGTGCCAGCCGTGCCGTGAAGGGCACCGGGGAGCTGTTTTTT
TRBJ1-5,TRBD1,TRBV3-1,few,CASSQDFQGAGQPQHF,TGTGCCAGCAGCCAAGATTTTCAGGGGGCGGGACAGCCCCAGCATTTT
TRBJ1-1,.,TRBV28,many,CASSFFASADTKAFF,TGTGCCAGCAGTTTTTTTGCCAGCGCCGACACAAAAGCTTTCTTT
TRBJ1-2,TRBD1,TRBV29-1,.,CSVEITGEQYGYTF,TGCAGCGTTGAAATAACAGGGGAACAATATGGCTACACCTTC
TRBJ2-6,.,TRBV14,.,CASSQVTGWTSSGANVLTF,TGTGCCAGCAGCCAAGTTACAGGGTGGACCTCCTCTGGGGCCAACGTCCTGACTTTC
TRBJ1-2,.,TRBV12-3/TRBV12-4,many,CASSFDRYGYTF,TGTGCCAGCAGTTTCGACCGTTATGGCTACACCTTC
TRBJ1-3,TRBD1,TRBV5-1,.,CASSAGQGAYGNTIYF,TGCGCCAGCAGCGCCGGACAGGGGGCGTATGGAAACACCATATATTTT
TRBJ1-1,TRBD1,TRBV7-9,many,CASSDTTGGGFTEAFF,TGTGCCAGCAGCGACACGACAGGGGGTGGATTCACTGAAGCTTTCTTT
TRBJ2-1,.,TRBV6-2/TRBV6-3,.,CASTIGDDEQFF,TGTGCCAGTACTATAGGGGACGATGAGCAGTTCTTC
TRBJ2-7,.,TRBV7-2,few,CASSPLRGIRPYEQYF,TGTGCCAGCAGCCCACTCAGGGGAATAAGGCCCTACGAGCAGTACTTC
TRBJ2-2,.,TRBV7-9,many,CASSPTLRIDTGELFF,TGTGCCAGCAGCCCGACCCTTCGGATTGACACCGGGGAGCTGTTTTTT
TRBJ2-1,TRBD1,TRBV28,many,CASGDGTALSYNEQFF,TGTGCCAGCGGAGACGGGACAGCCCTCTCCTACAATGAGCAGTTCTTC
TRBJ1-5,TRBD1,TRBV6-5,many,CASSYGQGNQPQHF,TGTGCCAGCAGTTACGGACAGGGCAATCAGCCCCAGCATTTT
TRBJ2-7,.,TRBV20-1,few,CSASGIRSYEQYF,TGCAGTGCTAGCGGGATTCGCTCCTACGAGCAGTACTTC